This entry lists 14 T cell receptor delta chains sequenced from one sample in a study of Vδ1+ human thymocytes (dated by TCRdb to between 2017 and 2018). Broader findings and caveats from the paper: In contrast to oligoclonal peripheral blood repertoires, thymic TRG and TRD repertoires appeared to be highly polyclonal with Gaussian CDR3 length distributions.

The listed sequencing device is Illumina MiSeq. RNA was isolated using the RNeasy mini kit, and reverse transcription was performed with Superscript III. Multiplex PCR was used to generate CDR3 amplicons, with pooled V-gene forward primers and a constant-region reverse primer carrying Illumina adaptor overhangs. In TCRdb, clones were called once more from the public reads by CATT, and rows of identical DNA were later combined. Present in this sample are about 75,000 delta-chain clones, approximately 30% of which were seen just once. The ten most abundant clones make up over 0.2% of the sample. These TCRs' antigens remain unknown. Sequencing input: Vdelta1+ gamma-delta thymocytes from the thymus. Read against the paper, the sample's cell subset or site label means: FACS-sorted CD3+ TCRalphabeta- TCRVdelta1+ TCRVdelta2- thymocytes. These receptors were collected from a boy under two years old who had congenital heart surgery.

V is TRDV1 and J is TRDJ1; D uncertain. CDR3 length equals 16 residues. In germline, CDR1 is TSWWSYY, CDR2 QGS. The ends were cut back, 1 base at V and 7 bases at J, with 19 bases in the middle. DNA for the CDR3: TGTGCTCTTGGGGAACCCTCCCAGTACTCGGAACCTAAACTCATCTTT. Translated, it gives CALGEPSQYSEPKLIF.

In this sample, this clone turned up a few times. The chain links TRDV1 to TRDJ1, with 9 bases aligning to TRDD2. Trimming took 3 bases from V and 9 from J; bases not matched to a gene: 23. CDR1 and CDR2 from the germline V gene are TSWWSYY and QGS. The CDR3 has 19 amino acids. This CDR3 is CALGDTHGLPTSGGRELIF. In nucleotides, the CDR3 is TGTGCTCTTGGGGACACTCATGGCCTTCCTACTTCCGGGGGTCGGGAACTCATCTTT.

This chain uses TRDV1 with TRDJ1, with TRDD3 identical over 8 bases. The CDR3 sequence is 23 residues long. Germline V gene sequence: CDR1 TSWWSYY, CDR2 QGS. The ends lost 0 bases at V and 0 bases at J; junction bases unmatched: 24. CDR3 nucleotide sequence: TGTGCTCTTGGGGAACTCCACCTGCGATGGTGGGGGATTAGGAGAATGTACACCGATAAACTCATCTTT. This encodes CALGELHLRWWGIRRMYTDKLIF.

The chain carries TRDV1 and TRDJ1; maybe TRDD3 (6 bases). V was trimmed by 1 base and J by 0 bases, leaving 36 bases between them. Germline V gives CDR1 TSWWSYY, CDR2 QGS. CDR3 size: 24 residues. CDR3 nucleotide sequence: TGTGCTCTTGGGGAACGGCAGGCGGTGGATCGTGGATACCCGGGCTGGGGCCACACCGATAAACTCATCTTT. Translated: CALGERQAVDRGYPGWGHTDKLIF.

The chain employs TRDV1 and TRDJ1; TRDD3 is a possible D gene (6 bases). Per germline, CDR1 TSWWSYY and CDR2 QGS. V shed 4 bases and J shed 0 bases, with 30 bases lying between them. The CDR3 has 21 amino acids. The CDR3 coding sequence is TGTGCTCTTGGGGGTAGGGTTAGACGATGGATACATGATACATACACCGATAAACTCATCTTT. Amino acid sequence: CALGGRVRRWIHDTYTDKLIF.

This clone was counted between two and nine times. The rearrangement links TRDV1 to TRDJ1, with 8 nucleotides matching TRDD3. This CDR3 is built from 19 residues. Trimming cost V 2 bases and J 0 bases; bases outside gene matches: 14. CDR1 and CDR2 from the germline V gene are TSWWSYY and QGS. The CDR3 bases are TGTGCTCTTGGGGAAGCTACCTACTGGGGGCCCATGTACACCGATAAACTCATCTTT. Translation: CALGEATYWGPMYTDKLIF.

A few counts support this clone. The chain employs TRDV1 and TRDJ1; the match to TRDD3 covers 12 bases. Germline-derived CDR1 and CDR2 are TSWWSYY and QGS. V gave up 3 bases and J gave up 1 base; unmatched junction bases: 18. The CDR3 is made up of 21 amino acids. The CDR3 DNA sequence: TGTGCTCTTGGGGATTCACTCCCTTTACTGGGGGATACAGTGACCACCGATAAACTCATCTTT. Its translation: CALGDSLPLLGDTVTTDKLIF.

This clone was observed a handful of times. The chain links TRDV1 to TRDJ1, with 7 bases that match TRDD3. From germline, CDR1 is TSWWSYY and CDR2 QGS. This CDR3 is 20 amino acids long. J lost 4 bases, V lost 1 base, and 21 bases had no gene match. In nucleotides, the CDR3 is TGTGCTCTTGGGGAACAGGCACCCACATGGGGGACTCTCCCGCACGATAAACTCATCTTT. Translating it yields CALGEQAPTWGTLPHDKLIF.

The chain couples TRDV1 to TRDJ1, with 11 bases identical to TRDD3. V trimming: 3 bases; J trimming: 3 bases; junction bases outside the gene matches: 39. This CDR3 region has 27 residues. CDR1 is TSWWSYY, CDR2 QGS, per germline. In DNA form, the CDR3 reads TGTGCTCTTGGGGAGCTGGCGCTATCCTACGTGTCCGACCTGGGGGATACCTCCCTTATAAGCGCCGATAAACTCATCTTT. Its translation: CALGELALSYVSDLGDTSLISADKLIF.

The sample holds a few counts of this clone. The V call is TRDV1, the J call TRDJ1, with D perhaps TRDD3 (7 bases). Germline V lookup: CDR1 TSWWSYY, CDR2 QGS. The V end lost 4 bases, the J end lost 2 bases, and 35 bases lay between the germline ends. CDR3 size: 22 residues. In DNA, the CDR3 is TGTGCTCTTGGGGGAAATGTCCTACCGGGTACTGGGGAAGGGGGGAAGACCGATAAACTCATCTTT. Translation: CALGGNVLPGTGEGGKTDKLIF.

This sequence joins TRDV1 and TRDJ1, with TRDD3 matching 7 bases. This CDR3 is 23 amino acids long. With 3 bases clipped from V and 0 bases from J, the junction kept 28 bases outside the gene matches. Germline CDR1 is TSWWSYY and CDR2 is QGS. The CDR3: CALGDPAFPPPGGGPLYTDKLIF. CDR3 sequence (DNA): TGTGCTCTTGGGGATCCAGCGTTTCCCCCACCCGGTGGGGGACCTTTGTACACCGATAAACTCATCTTT.

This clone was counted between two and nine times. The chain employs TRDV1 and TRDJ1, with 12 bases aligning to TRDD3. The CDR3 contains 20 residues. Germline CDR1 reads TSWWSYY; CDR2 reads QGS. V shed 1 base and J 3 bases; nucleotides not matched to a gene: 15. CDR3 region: CALGEPSRPTGGYCADKLIF. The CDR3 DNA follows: TGTGCTCTTGGGGAACCTTCCCGTCCTACTGGGGGATACTGTGCCGATAAACTCATCTTT.

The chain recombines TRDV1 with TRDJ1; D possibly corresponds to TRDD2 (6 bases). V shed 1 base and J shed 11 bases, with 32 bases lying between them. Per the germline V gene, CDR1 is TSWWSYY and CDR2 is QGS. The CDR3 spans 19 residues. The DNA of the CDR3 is TGTGCTCTTGGGGAACACTTCCTCGGTACTCTTACAAAATACTTGAAGCTCATCTTT. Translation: CALGEHFLGTLTKYLKLIF.

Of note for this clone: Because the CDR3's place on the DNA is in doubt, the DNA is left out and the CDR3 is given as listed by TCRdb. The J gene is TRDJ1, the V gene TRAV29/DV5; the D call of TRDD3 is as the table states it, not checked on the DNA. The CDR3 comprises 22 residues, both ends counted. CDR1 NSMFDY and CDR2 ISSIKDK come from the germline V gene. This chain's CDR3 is CSVLLCSNQCSYLLGEGDKLIF.